These T cell receptor beta chains were read from a single sample in a study of T cell repertoires in ileal Crohn's disease. The method was immunoSEQ multiplex PCR; TCRdb's version includes in-frame clones alone and lacks a portion of them. The sample has 12,000 to 15,000 clones; roughly 87% are singletons. Sequencing was done on a sample of ileal tissue. The receptors originated from an adult with Crohn's disease. The CDR3 runs from the conserved cysteine through the conserved F or W. D genes are given only for firm matches. Expanded clones get a size class; other rows say once, few or many, or leave the size out.

j_call,v_call,d_call,clone_size,cdr3_nt,cdr3_aa
TRBJ1-1,TRBV11-3,TRBD1,-,TGTGCCAGCAGCTTATCCGGGCAGGGGGGGAACACTGAAGCTTTCTTT,CASSLSGQGGNTEAFF
TRBJ2-7,TRBV7-3,TRBD2,-,TGTGCCAGCAGCACAAGACCGGGACTAGCGGGAGGCGAGCAGTACTTC,CASSTRPGLAGGEQYF
TRBJ1-3,TRBV7-2,-,-,TGTGCCAGCACCCTAGGGCAGGGTGGAGGAAACACCATATATTTT,CASTLGQGGGNTIYF
TRBJ1-1,TRBV2,TRBD1,-,TGTGCCAGCAGTTACCGACAGGGTGGAGTGAACACTGAAGCTTTCTTT,CASSYRQGGVNTEAFF
TRBJ2-1,TRBV10-3,TRBD1,-,TGTGCCATCAGCCGGGACAGCAATGAGCAGTTCTTC,CAISRDSNEQFF
TRBJ2-2,TRBV28,-,-,TGTGCCAGCAGTTTACGGGTCACCGGGGAGCTGTTTTTT,CASSLRVTGELFF
TRBJ2-3,TRBV10-1,-,-,TGCGCCAGCAGTGAGTCGAAGGCTAGCGGCACAGATACGCAGTATTTT,CASSESKASGTDTQYF
TRBJ2-7,TRBV7-2,-,-,TGTGCCAGCAGCTTAATCTTCACCTCGGACAGCTCCTACGAGCAGTACTTC,CASSLIFTSDSSYEQYF
TRBJ1-1,TRBV27,-,-,TGTGCCAGCAGTCGGGACATCATGAACACTGAAGCTTTCTTT,CASSRDIMNTEAFF
TRBJ2-5,TRBV5-1,-,-,TGCGCCAGCAGCTTGGCCAGGGGTGAGACCCAGTACTTC,CASSLARGETQYF
TRBJ2-7,TRBV5-4,TRBD1,-,TGTGCCAGCAGCCCGGGACAGGGCCCCTACGAGCAGTACTTC,CASSPGQGPYEQYF
TRBJ2-3,TRBV6-5,-,-,TGTGCCAGCAGTTACTCGGAAGTAGGGGTCACAGATACGCAGTATTTT,CASSYSEVGVTDTQYF
TRBJ1-2,TRBV7-9,TRBD1,-,TGTGCCATCGACGGATCTACAGGGGGCGGGGTGTCCTCTAACTATGGCTACACCTTC,CAIDGSTGGGVSSNYGYTF
TRBJ1-3,TRBV19,TRBD1,few,TGTGCCAGCGGGACAGGGCAATTCTCCGGAAACACCATATATTTT,CASGTGQFSGNTIYF
TRBJ2-3,TRBV9,TRBD2,-,TGTGCCAGCAGCGTAGGTAGTAGCGGGGGTCATCCAGATACGCAGTATTTT,CASSVGSSGGHPDTQYF
TRBJ1-1,TRBV10-2,TRBD1,once,TGCGCCAGCAGCTTCGACAGGGGCAGTTTTTCTGAAGCTTTCTTT,CASSFDRGSFSEAFF
TRBJ2-1,TRBV5-4,TRBD2,-,TGTGCCAGCAGCCCCCCGAGCGGGAGAAGGGATGAGCAGTTCTTC,CASSPPSGRRDEQFF
TRBJ1-1,TRBV6-5,-,-,TGTGCCAGCAGTCTTGCTGGGGCCCTGAACACTGAAGCTTTCTTT,CASSLAGALNTEAFF
TRBJ2-2,TRBV7-9,TRBD1,-,TGTGCCAGCAGCTCCTCGGACAGGGACACCGGGGAGCTGTTTTTT,CASSSSDRDTGELFF
TRBJ2-7,TRBV2,-,-,TGTGCCAGCAGTTATGCGGGCGAGCAGTACTTC,CASSYAGEQYF
TRBJ1-2,TRBV18,-,-,TGTGCCAGCTCACCATCAGGGGCGGGTCTGGATGGCTACACCTTC,CASSPSGAGLDGYTF
TRBJ2-7,TRBV7-2,TRBD2,-,TGTGCCAGCAGCTCCGGCGCGTCGACTAGCGGGAGGGCCGGCGAGCAGTACTTC,CASSSGASTSGRAGEQYF
TRBJ2-2,TRBV29-1,-,once,TGCAGCGTTTCCGGGGGAGCCGGGGAGCTGTTTTTT,CSVSGGAGELFF
TRBJ2-1,TRBV11-1,TRBD1,-,TGTGCCAGCAGCCCGAGACAGGGACAGGTCTATGAGCAGTTCTTC,CASSPRQGQVYEQFF
TRBJ1-2,TRBV25-1,-,once,TGTGCCAGCAGTGACGGGGGACGGCTAGGGGACTTC,CASSDGGRLGDF
TRBJ1-5,TRBV9,-,-,TGTGCCAGCAGCTACGGACAAGATCAGCCCCAGCATTTT,CASSYGQDQPQHF
TRBJ2-7,TRBV5-1,-,-,TGCGCCAGCAGCCCCCAGGGCCACGAGCAGTACTTC,CASSPQGHEQYF
TRBJ2-7,TRBV4-1,TRBD2,few,TGCGCCAGCAGCCCAACTAGCGGAGGAGCCTACGAGCAGTACTTC,CASSPTSGGAYEQYF
TRBJ1-1,TRBV11-3,TRBD1,once,TGTGCCAGCAGCTCCCGGGACAGTGCGACTGAAGCTTTCTTT,CASSSRDSATEAFF
TRBJ2-2,TRBV19,TRBD1,-,TGTGCCAGTAGCCCCACAGGGGGCCGGACCGGGGAGCTGTTTTTT,CASSPTGGRTGELFF
TRBJ2-7,TRBV4-1,TRBD1,-,TGCGCCAGCAGCCAAAGGACAGGCTCCTACGAGCAGTACTTC,CASSQRTGSYEQYF
TRBJ2-1,TRBV7-9,-,-,TGTGCCAGCAGCGAAACACAGGGCGGCCTAGCGGCTTACAATGAGCAGTTCTTC,CASSETQGGLAAYNEQFF
TRBJ2-7,TRBV5-1,-,-,TGCGCCAGCAAAGGAGTGTTCGCCAGCTCCTACGAGCAGTACTTC,CASKGVFASSYEQYF
TRBJ1-1,TRBV29-1,-,-,TGCAGCGTTGAAGCAGGGGAACGAGCTTTCTTT,CSVEAGERAFF
TRBJ2-5,TRBV21-1,-,-,TGTGCCAGCAGCAAAGACGAAAAGGAGTGTAACAGGGAGACCCAGTACTTC,CASSKDEKECNRETQYF
TRBJ2-2,TRBV11-2,TRBD2,-,TGTGCCGGCAGCTTACTAGCGGGGGTCGGCGGGGAGCTGTTTTTT,CAGSLLAGVGGELFF
TRBJ2-7,TRBV5-4,-,-,TGTGCCAGCAGCTTGGAGGGGGCTGGAGGGAGGGAGCAGTACTTC,CASSLEGAGGREQYF
TRBJ2-2,TRBV5-5,TRBD2,-,TGTGCCAGCAGCTTTACATCCTTTTGGACTAGCGGGAGGGCCCCCGGGGAGCTGTTTTTT,CASSFTSFWTSGRAPGELFF
TRBJ1-3,TRBV15,-,-,TGTGCCACCAGCAGAGAGCAACAGGGCCCCAGCACCATATATTTT,CATSREQQGPSTIYF
TRBJ2-7,TRBV5-1,TRBD2,-,TGCGCCAGCAGCTCTAGCGGGGGCTACGAGCAGTACTTC,CASSSSGGYEQYF